Below are 12 T cell receptor beta chains sequenced from a single sample in a study of blood T cell repertoires in COVID-19. Data came from immunoSEQ multiplex PCR; TCRdb stores just in-frame clones and leaves some out. The profile covers under 300,000 clones, with more than 75% appearing a single time and about 12% taken by the ten largest. The sequenced sample was peripheral blood. The receptors here all came from a man older than 75 with acute or convalescent COVID-19.

This chain connects TRBV6-6 to TRBJ2-7; 12 nucleotides match TRBD2. This CDR3 region has 15 residues. The germline V gene has CDR1 MNHNY and CDR2 SVGAGI (reference sequence). V shed 5 bases, J shed 6 bases, and the junction held 8 bases outside the gene matches. In nucleotides, the CDR3 is TGTGCCAGCAGTAACACAGGACTAGCGGGGCCCGAGCAGTACTTC. The encoded protein is CASSNTGLAGPEQYF.

The V call is TRBV3-1 (or the pseudogene TRBV3-2), the J call TRBJ2-6, with TRBD1 identical over 9 bases. The length of the CDR3 is 18 residues. V was pared by 4 bases and J by 3 bases, with 10 bases of the junction left unmatched. The V gene's germline CDR1 is LGHDT and CDR2 YNNKEL (reference sequence). CDR3 amino acids: CASSPTGGPLLGANVLTF. The DNA of the CDR3 is TGTGCCAGCAGCCCGACAGGGGGGCCCCTACTTGGGGCCAACGTCCTGACTTTC.

To note about this clone: The junction shows a germline mismatch at one end, possibly a read error. The rearrangement uses TRBV18 and TRBJ1-3; possible D gene TRBD1, 5 bases. The CDR3 loop spans 14 amino acids. Germline lookup yields CDR1 KGHSH and CDR2 LQKENI. The DNA of the CDR3 is TGTGCCAGCTCACCCAACAGGTCCGGAAACACCATACATTTT. Its protein is CASSPNRSGNTIHF.

V usage is TRBV10-3 and J usage is TRBJ2-1; maybe TRBD1 (5 bases). Germline V gene sequence: CDR1 ENHRY, CDR2 SYGVKD. The CDR3 contains 15 residues. The V end lost 5 bases, the J end lost 4 bases, and 15 bases lay between the germline ends. The CDR3 reads CAISSDSFLYNEQFF. The CDR3 DNA reads as TGTGCCATCAGTTCCGACAGTTTCCTATACAATGAGCAGTTCTTC.

This chain uses TRBV7-2 with TRBJ2-5, with D perhaps matching TRBD1 (5 bases). Germline V lookup: CDR1 SGHTA, CDR2 FQGNSA. With 5 bases removed from V and 3 bases from J, the gap between germline ends came to 16 bases. This CDR3 is built from 15 residues. CDR3 sequence (DNA): TGTGCCAGCAGCCTGAAGGGGTCGAACAAAGAGACCCAGTACTTC. Its translation: CASSLKGSNKETQYF.

V usage is TRBV29-1 and J usage is TRBJ1-6; TRBD1 matches 7 bases. The CDR3 extends over 16 amino acids. The V and J ends lost 6 bases and 7 bases, in that order; junction bases with no gene match: 15. Per germline, CDR1 SQVTM and CDR2 ANQGSEA. The CDR3 nucleotides read TGCAGCGTCCGGGACAGCTCCAAAGGGGGGAATTCACCCCTCCACTTT. Its translation: CSVRDSSKGGNSPLHF. Variable domain in full (rest from reference TRBV29-1 and TRBJ1-6): SAVISQKPSRDICQRGTSLTIQCQVDSQVTMMFWYRQQPGQSLTLIATANQGSEATYESGFVIDKFPISRPNLTFSTLTVSNMSPEDSSIYLCSVRDSSKGGNSPLHFGNGTRLTVT.

The chain carries TRBV2 and TRBJ1-2; D might be TRBD1 (6 bases). V lost 6 bases and J 8 bases, leaving 16 bases between the germline ends. Germline CDR1 is SNHLY and CDR2 is FYNNEI. The CDR3 is 13 residues long. CDR3 region: CASRGTWSLGYTF. The CDR3 region has the DNA TGTGCCAGCAGGGGGACATGGTCTCTCGGCTACACCTTC. Full variable domain (remainder filled in from reference TRBV2 and TRBJ1-2): EPEVTQTPSHQVTQMGQEVILRCVPISNHLYFYWYRQILGQKVEFLVSFYNNEISEKSEIFDDQFSVERPDGSNFTLKIRSTKLEDSAMYFCASRGTWSLGYTFGSGTRLTVV.

CDR3 protein: CASSLALAGAGTGELFF. The DNA of the CDR3 is TGTGCCAGCAGCTTAGCCCTAGCGGGGGCGGGGACCGGGGAGCTGTTTTTT. The chain employs TRBV11-1 and TRBJ2-2, with 10 bases that match TRBD2. J lost 5 bases, V lost 0 bases, and 6 bases had no gene match. The CDR3 contains 17 residues. The germline V gene has CDR1 SGHAT and CDR2 FQDESV (reference sequence).

This chain uses TRBV6-6 with TRBJ1-2; 8 bases align to TRBD1. Per the germline V gene, CDR1 is MNHNY and CDR2 is SVGAGI (reference sequence). Trimming took 0 bases from V and 4 from J; bases not matched to a gene: 7. The CDR3 runs to 16 residues. CDR3 sequence (DNA): TGTGCCAGCAGTTACTCCGACAGGGGTGCTAGCTATGGCTACACCTTC. Protein product: CASSYSDRGASYGYTF.

V and J are TRBV7-3 and TRBJ2-1; tentatively, D is TRBD1 (6 bases). The CDR3 is made up of 16 amino acids. V was clipped by 5 bases and J by 0 bases, with 14 bases between them. Germline V gene lookup returns CDR1 SGHTA and CDR2 FQGTGA. As DNA, the CDR3 is TGTGCCAGCAGCCTCCTCGTAGGGGGCTCCTACAATGAGCAGTTCTTC. It specifies CASSLLVGGSYNEQFF.

The V and J genes are TRBV3-1 (or the pseudogene TRBV3-2) and TRBJ2-7, with 10 bases identical to TRBD1. CDR3 length: 15 residues. Per germline, CDR1 LGHDT and CDR2 YNNKEL (reference sequence). The trim removed 4 bases at V and 3 bases at J, leaving 6 bases unmatched. The CDR3 spells CASSPSGDRGYEQYF. The CDR3 DNA reads TGTGCCAGCAGCCCAAGTGGGGACAGGGGCTACGAGCAGTACTTC.

The chain employs TRBV7-9 and TRBJ2-1; TRBD2 agrees at 10 bases. The V segment lost 5 bases and the J segment 2 bases; nucleotides outside the gene matches: 6. Germline V gives CDR1 SEHNR, CDR2 FQNEAQ (reference sequence). The CDR3 consists of 16 residues. The CDR3 here is CASSPSGRGTYNEQFF. DNA for the CDR3: TGTGCCAGCAGCCCGAGCGGGAGGGGGACCTACAATGAGCAGTTCTTC.